The text below deals with one T cell receptor beta chain. These data originate in a study of blood T cell repertoires in COVID-19. Study in general: From the United States, Italy and Spain came samples of acute and convalescent COVID-19. The analysed material was cDNA or gDNA that came from T cells, B-cell-depleted T cells, or PBMCs.

Germline loops: CDR1 SGDLS, CDR2 YYNGEE. This CDR3 has 15 residues. Trimming cost V 0 bases and J 5 bases; bases outside gene matches: 2. Authors' methods: How many nucleated cells were present was estimated from reference gene primer amplification. Method: immunoSEQ multiplex PCR; TCRdb's copy keeps in-frame clones and lacks some. The DNA gave D and trimming, while V, J and clone size come from that table. Among some 130,000 clones listed, 84% were seen once. This chain uses TRBV9 with TRBJ1-6; 7 positions match TRBD1. The TCR was taken from a man aged 60-69 years with acute or convalescent COVID-19. Sequencing was done on a sample of peripheral blood. The CDR3 sequence is CASSVEGGHNSPLHF. The CDR3 coding sequence is TGTGCCAGCAGCGTAGAAGGGGGCCATAATTCACCCCTCCACTTT.